One T cell receptor beta chain is described in this entry. Its antigen is as yet unknown. This specimen belongs to a study of cytomegalovirus exposure and HLA in healthy donors. Looking at the study overall: Previous work identified roughly 110 million unique TCR beta sequences from around 200 million T cells.

The V gene's germline CDR1 is SGHRS and CDR2 YFSETQ. This CDR3 comprises 15 residues. Trimming shortened V by 4 bases and J by 1 base, and 13 bases separated the two germline ends. General study findings and limits: Fewer N-insertions than the 666-donor mean were reportedly shown by an Asian-associated ancestry cluster in a later analysis. In a later analysis, a missense DCLRE1C variant was linked to TCR beta V- and J-gene trimming.

The PCR had 60 Vbeta and 13 Jbeta primers. The table came from immunoSEQ multiplex PCR; TCRdb's copy has only in-frame clones and leaves some out. The profile shows about 160,000 clones, 77% of them singletons. This chain connects TRBV5-1 to TRBJ2-3, with a possible D match to TRBD1 (6 bases). The sequence came from a man aged 25-40 years in good health and CMV-seropositive. Sequenced material: PBMCs. In DNA, the CDR3 is TGCGCCAGCAGCACCCAGGGGTTTGGCACAGATACGCAGTATTTT. Protein: CASSTQGFGTDTQYF. Full variable domain (outside the CDR3, taken from reference TRBV5-1 and TRBJ2-3): KAGVTQTPRYLIKTRGQQVTLSCSPISGHRSVSWYQQTPGQGLQFLFEYFSETQRNKGNFPGRFSGRQFSNSRSEMNVSTLELGDSALYLCASSTQGFGTDTQYFGPGTRLTVL.